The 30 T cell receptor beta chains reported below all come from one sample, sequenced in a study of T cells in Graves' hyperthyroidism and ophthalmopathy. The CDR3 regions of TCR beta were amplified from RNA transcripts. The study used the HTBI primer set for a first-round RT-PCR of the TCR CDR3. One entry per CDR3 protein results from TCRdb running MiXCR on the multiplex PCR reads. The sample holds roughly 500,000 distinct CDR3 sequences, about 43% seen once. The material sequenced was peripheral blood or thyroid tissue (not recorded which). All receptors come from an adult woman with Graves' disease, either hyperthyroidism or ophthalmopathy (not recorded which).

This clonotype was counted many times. Here the CDR3 reads CASSQLGSEQYF. The CDR3 DNA is TGTGCCAGCAGCCAATTGGGGAGCGAGCAGTACTTC. The chain is built from TRBV3-1 and TRBJ2-7; D may be TRBD2 (5 bases). Trimming took off 2 bases at V and 6 bases at J, with 8 bases between the two ends. The CDR3 loop spans 12 amino acids. Germline V gene lookup returns CDR1 LGHDT and CDR2 YNNKEL (reference sequence).

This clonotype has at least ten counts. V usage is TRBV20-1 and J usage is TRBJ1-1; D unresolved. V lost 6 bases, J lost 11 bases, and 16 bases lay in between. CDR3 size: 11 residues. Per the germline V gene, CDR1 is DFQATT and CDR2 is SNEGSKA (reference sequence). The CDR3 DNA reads TGCAGTGCGTCGAGAGTGAGGAGGGCTTTCTTT. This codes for CSASRVRRAFF.

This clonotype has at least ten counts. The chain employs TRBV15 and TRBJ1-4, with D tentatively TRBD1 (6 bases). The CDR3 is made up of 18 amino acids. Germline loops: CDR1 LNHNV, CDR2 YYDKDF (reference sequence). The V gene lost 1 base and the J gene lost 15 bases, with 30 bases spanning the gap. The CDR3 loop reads CATSRGGVFGTKRGEVFF. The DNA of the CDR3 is TGTGCCACCAGCAGAGGGGGAGTGTTCGGGACAAAACGAGGAGAGGTGTTTTTT.

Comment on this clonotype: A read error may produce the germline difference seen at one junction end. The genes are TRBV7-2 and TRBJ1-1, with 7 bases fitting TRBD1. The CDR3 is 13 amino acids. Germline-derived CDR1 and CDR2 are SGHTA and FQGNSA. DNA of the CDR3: TGTGCCAGCAGCTTAGGGCGTGGACAGGCCGTGAGCTTT. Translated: CASSLGRGQAVSF.

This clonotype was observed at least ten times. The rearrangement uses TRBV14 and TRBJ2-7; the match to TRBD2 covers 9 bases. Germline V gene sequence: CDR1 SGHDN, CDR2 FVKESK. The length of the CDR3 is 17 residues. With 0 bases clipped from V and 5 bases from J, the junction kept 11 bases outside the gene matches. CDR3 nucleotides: TGTGCCAGCAGCCAAGATTGGAGTCTAGCGGGGAAAGACGAGCAGTACTTC. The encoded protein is CASSQDWSLAGKDEQYF.

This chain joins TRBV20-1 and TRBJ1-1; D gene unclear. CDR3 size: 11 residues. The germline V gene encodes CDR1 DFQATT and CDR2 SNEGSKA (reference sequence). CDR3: CSTDPKTEAFF. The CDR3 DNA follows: TGCAGCACGGACCCCAAAACTGAAGCTTTCTTT.

The CDR3, as DNA: TGCAGTGCTAGAGATCGGACAGGGTGGACTGAAGCTTTCTTT. Protein product: CSARDRTGWTEAFF. This chain connects TRBV20-1 to TRBJ1-1; TRBD1 agrees at 8 bases. This CDR3 comprises 14 residues. V lost 0 bases and J lost 5; bases outside the gene matches: 5. Germline V lookup: CDR1 DFQATT, CDR2 SNEGSKA (reference sequence).

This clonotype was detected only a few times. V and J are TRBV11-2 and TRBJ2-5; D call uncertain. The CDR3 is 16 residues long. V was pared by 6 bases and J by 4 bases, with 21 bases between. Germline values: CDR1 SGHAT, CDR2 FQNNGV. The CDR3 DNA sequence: TGTGCCAGCAGTCCGACAACGGGTGTGGGCGGAGAGACCCAGTACTTC. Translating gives CASSPTTGVGGETQYF.

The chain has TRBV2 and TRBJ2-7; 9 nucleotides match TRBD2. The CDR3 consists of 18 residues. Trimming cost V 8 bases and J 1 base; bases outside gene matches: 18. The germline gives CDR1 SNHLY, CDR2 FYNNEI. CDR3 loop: CASSAEQIAGEDSYEQYF. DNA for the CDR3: TGTGCCAGCTCAGCCGAACAAATAGCGGGAGAAGATTCCTACGAGCAGTACTTC.

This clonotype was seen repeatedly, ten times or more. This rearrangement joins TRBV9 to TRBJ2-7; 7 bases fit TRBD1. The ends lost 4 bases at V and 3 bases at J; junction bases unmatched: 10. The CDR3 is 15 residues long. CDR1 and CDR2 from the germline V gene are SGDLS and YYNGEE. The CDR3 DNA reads TGTGCCAGCAGCACCTCCCGGGACAGAAACTACGAGCAGTACTTC. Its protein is CASSTSRDRNYEQYF.

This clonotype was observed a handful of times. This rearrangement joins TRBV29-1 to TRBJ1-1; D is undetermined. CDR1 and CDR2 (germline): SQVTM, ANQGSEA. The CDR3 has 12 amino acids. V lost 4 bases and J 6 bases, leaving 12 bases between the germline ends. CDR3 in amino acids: CSVVADGAEAFF. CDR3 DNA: TGCAGCGTTGTTGCGGATGGTGCTGAAGCTTTCTTT.

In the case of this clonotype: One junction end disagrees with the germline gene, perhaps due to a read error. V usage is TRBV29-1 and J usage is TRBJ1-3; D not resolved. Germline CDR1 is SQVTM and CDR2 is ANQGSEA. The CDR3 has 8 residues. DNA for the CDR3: TGCAGCGTTGGTGGGAGAAATTTT. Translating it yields CSVGGRNF.

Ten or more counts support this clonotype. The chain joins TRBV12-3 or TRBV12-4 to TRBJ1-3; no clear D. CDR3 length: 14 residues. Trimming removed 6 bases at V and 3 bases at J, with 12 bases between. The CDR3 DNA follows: TGTGCCAGCAGAATTCGGCGTGTTGGAAACACCATATATTTT. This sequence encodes CASRIRRVGNTIYF.

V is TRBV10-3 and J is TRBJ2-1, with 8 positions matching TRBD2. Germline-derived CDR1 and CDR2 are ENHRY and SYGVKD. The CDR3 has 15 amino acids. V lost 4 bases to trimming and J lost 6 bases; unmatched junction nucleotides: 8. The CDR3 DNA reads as TGTGCCATCAGTGGGCTAGCGGGCCTATCCAATGAGCAGTTCTTC. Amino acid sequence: CAISGLAGLSNEQFF.

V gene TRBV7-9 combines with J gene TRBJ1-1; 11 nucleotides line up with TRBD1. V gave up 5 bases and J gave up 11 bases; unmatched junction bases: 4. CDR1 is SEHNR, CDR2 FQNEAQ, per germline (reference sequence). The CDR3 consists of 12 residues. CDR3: CASSRGQGVAFF. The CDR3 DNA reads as TGTGCCAGCAGCCGGGGACAGGGGGTGGCTTTCTTT. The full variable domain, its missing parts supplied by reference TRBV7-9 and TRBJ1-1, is DTGVSQNPRHKITKRGQNVTFRCDPISEHNRLYWYRQTLGQGPEFLTYFQNEAQLEKSRLLSDRFSAERPKGSFSTLEIQRTEQGDSAMYLCASSRGQGVAFFGQGTRLTVV.

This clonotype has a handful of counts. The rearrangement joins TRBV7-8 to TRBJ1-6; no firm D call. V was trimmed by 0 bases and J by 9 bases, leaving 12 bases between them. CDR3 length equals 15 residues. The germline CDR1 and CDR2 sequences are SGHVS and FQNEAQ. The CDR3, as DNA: TGTGCCAGCAGCTTAGCTCGGCCGTGGAGTTCACCCCTCCACTTT. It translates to CASSLARPWSSPLHF.

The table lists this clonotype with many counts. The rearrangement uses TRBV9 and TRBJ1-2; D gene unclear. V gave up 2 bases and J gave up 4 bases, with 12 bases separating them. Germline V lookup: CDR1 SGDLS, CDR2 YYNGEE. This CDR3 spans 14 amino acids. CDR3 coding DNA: TGTGCCAGCAGCGTGCTCGGGAGTTTCTATGGCTACACCTTC. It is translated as CASSVLGSFYGYTF.

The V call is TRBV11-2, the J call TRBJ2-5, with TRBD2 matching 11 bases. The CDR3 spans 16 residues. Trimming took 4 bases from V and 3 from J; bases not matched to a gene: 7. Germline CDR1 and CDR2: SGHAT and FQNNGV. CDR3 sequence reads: CASSYPGLAVKETQYF. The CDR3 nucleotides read TGTGCCAGCAGCTATCCGGGACTAGCGGTCAAAGAGACCCAGTACTTC.

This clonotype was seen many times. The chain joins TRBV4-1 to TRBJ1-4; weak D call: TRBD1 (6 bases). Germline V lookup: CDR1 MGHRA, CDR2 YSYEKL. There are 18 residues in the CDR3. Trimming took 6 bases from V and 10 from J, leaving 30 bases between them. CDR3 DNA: TGCGCCAGCAGGTCTCCGGGACAAAATGGGCCACGGGGAGGAAAACTGTTTTTT. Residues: CASRSPGQNGPRGGKLFF.

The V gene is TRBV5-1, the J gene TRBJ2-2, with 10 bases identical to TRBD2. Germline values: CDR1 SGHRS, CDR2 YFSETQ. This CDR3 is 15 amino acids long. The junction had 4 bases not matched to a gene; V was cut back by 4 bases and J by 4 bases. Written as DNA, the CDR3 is TGCGCCAGCAGCATCACTAGCGGGACCACCGGGGAGCTGTTTTTT. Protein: CASSITSGTTGELFF.

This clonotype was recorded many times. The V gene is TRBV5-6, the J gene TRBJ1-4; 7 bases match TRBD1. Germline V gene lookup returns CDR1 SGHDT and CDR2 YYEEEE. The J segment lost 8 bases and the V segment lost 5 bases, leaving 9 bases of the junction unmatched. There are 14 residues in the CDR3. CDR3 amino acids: CASSSRQGGEKLFF. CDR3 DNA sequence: TGTGCCAGCAGTTCTAGACAGGGTGGAGAAAAACTGTTTTTT.

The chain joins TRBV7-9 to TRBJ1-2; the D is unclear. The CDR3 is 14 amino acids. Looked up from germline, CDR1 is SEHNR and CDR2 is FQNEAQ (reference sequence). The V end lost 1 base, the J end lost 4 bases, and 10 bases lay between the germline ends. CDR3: CASSLDAPIYGYTF. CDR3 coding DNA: TGTGCCAGCAGCTTAGATGCCCCCATCTATGGCTACACCTTC.

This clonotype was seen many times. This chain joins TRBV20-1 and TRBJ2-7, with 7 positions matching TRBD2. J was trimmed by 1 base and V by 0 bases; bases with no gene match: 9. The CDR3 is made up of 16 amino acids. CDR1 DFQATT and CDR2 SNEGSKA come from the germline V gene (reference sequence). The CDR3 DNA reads TGCAGTGCTAGAGATCTAACGGGAGGCCCATCCTACGAGCAGTACTTC. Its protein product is CSARDLTGGPSYEQYF.

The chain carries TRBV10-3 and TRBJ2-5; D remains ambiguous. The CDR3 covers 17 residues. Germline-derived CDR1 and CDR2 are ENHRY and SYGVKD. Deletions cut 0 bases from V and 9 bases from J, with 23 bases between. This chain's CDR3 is CAISESTSRPTAGSQYF. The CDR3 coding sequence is TGTGCCATCAGTGAGTCGACGTCCCGACCAACTGCTGGGTCCCAGTACTTC.

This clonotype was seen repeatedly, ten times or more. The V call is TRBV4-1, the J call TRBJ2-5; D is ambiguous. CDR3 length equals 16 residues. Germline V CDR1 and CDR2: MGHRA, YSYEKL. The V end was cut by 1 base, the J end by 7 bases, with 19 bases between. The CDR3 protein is CASSQGIRVGYGTQYF. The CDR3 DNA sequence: TGCGCCAGCAGCCAAGGGATACGAGTTGGGTACGGGACCCAGTACTTC.

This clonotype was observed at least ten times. For the CDR3, the DNA is TGTGCCAGCAGCTTAAGTGCGGGAGGCGGGGAGCTGTTTTTT. Protein sequence: CASSLSAGGGELFF. V is TRBV7-3 and J is TRBJ2-2; 8 bases are a match to TRBD2. The CDR3 runs 14 residues. Per germline, CDR1 SGHTA and CDR2 FQGTGA. V lost 1 base and J lost 7; bases outside the gene matches: 2.

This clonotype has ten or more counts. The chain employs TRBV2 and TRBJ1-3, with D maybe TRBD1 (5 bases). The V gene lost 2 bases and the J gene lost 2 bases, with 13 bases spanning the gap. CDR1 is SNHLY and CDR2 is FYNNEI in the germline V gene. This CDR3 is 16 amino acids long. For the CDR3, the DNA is TGTGCCAGCAGTGAATACAGGTTGACCGCTGGAAACACCATATATTTT. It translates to CASSEYRLTAGNTIYF.

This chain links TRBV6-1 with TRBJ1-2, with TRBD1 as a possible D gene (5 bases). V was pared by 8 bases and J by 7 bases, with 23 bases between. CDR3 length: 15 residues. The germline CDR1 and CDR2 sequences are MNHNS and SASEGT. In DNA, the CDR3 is TGTGCCAGCCACTTAACGGTCGAACCGAGGGGTGGCTACACCTTC. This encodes CASHLTVEPRGGYTF.

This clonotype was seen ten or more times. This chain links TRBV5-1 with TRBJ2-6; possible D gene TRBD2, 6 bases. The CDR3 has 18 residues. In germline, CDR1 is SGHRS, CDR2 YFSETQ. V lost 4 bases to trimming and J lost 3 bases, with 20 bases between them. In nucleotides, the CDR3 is TGCGCCAGCAGCGTCCGGGGGTTGCGGGATGGTGGGGCCAACGTCCTGACTTTC. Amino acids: CASSVRGLRDGGANVLTF.

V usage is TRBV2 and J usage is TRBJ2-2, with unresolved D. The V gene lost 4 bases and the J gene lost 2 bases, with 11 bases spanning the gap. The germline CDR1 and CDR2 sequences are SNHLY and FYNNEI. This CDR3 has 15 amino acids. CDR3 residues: CASSASGYNTGELFF. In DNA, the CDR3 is TGTGCCAGCAGTGCTAGTGGCTACAACACCGGGGAGCTGTTTTTT.